This TCR beta chain was captured in a study of T cell responses to AZD1222 COVID-19 vaccine. Sequenced by immunoSEQ multiplex PCR; TCRdb stores in-frame clones only, minus some. Altogether some 100,000 clones are present, about 83% being singletons, with the ten largest covering around 3.2%. This CDR3 is 12 amino acids long. Trimming took 4 bases from V and 6 from J, leaving 10 bases between them. Germline values: CDR1 SQVTM, CDR2 ANQGSEA. The source is an adult in good health. The sample here was peripheral blood, taken on day 0 of AZD1222 vaccination. The rearrangement uses TRBV29-1 and TRBJ2-1; tentative D call: TRBD2 (5 bases). CDR3 protein: CSVASGTNEQFF. Written as DNA, the CDR3 is TGCAGCGTTGCAAGCGGCACCAATGAGCAGTTCTTC.